This T cell receptor beta chain derives from a study of blood T cell repertoires in COVID-19. Study context: From T cells, B-cell-depleted T cells, or PBMCs came the material, which was cDNA or gDNA.

This CDR3 has 12 residues. Germline-derived CDR1 and CDR2 are SQVTM and ANQGSEA. With 4 bases removed from V and 9 bases from J, the gap between germline ends came to 13 bases. Authors' analysis steps: Amplification of reference gene primers was used by the study to estimate nucleated cell counts. Profiling relied on immunoSEQ multiplex PCR, and the TCRdb table lists in-frame clones only, not all of them. The V and J calls and clone size are taken from that table; D and trimming were inferred from the DNA. The table records more than 110,000 clones, approximately 87% of them present only once. This receptor was obtained from a human donor in a cohort sampled during active COVID-19. This chain joins TRBV29-1 and TRBJ2-1; D might be TRBD2 (7 bases). Sample: peripheral blood. The CDR3 loop is CSVGGGGGEQFF. The CDR3 DNA reads TGCAGCGTTGGGGGCGGGGGCGGTGAGCAGTTCTTC.